Below are 29 T cell receptor beta chains sequenced from a single sample in a study of blood T cell repertoires in COVID-19. The table came from immunoSEQ multiplex PCR; TCRdb's copy has only in-frame clones and leaves some out. The data contain roughly 120,000 clones, just under 90% of them singletons. The sample was peripheral blood. These receptor sequences come from a woman between 45 and 65 years old with acute or convalescent COVID-19.

This clone came up once. The J gene is TRBJ2-1, the V gene TRBV7-8; no clear D. V lost 5 bases to trimming and J lost 6 bases, with 8 bases between them. Germline lookup yields CDR1 SGHVS and CDR2 FQNEAQ. The CDR3 has 12 amino acids. The CDR3 DNA follows: TGTGCCAGCAGCCTAACTTCCAATGAGCAGTTCTTC. Amino acids: CASSLTSNEQFF.

The V gene is TRBV19, the J gene TRBJ1-1; 7 positions match TRBD1. CDR1 is LNHDA, CDR2 SQIVND, per germline (reference sequence). After removal of 4 bases from V and 1 base from J, the junction contained 3 bases not matched to a gene. This CDR3 is built from 14 residues. CDR3 loop: CASSRQGSNTEAFF. The CDR3 DNA follows: TGTGCCAGTAGTAGACAGGGTTCGAACACTGAAGCTTTCTTT.

This sequence joins TRBV7-8 and TRBJ2-7; perhaps TRBD1 as D (6 bases). Trimming cost V 7 bases and J 7 bases, with 23 bases left between them. Germline assignment: CDR1 SGHVS and CDR2 FQNEAQ. The CDR3 runs 15 residues. The CDR3 spells CASTSTRDIPLEQYF. CDR3 bases: TGTGCCAGCACGTCGACCCGGGACATCCCCTTGGAGCAGTACTTC.

Turning to this clone: This same CDR3 is encoded by further DNA sequences in the sample. The chain recombines TRBV7-9 with TRBJ2-7; weak D call: TRBD1 (5 bases). The germline gives CDR1 SEHNR, CDR2 FQNEAQ (reference sequence). The V end lost 4 bases, the J end lost 4 bases, and 8 bases lay between the germline ends. The CDR3 totals 12 residues. The CDR3 reads CASSSQGYEQYF. The CDR3 DNA reads as TGTGCCAGCAGCTCGCAGGGTTACGAGCAGTACTTC.

The chain uses TRBV2 and TRBJ2-3, with TRBD2 identical over 9 bases. Trimming took 6 bases from V and 7 from J; bases not matched to a gene: 14. CDR3 size: 16 residues. The V gene's germline CDR1 is SNHLY and CDR2 FYNNEI. The CDR3 bases are TGTGCCAGCAGACGGCGTGTAGCGGGGGATGCATATACGCAGTATTTT. Translated: CASRRRVAGDAYTQYF.

This chain links TRBV4-1 with TRBJ2-1; 7 positions agree with TRBD2. Germline-derived CDR1 and CDR2 are MGHRA and YSYEKL. CDR3 length: 15 residues. V trimming: 3 bases; J trimming: 7 bases; junction bases outside the gene matches: 9. The DNA of the CDR3 is TGCGCCAGCAGCCACGGGGCGGGAGCGGATAATGAGCAGTTCTTC. This sequence encodes CASSHGAGADNEQFF.

The V gene is TRBV6-2 or TRBV6-3, the J gene TRBJ2-1; 15 positions match TRBD2. J was trimmed by 3 bases and V by 6 bases; bases with no gene match: 12. CDR1 is MNHEY, CDR2 SVGEGT, per germline. The CDR3 spans 19 residues. The CDR3 reads CASSRPGLAGGGGYNEQFF. The CDR3, as DNA: TGTGCCAGCAGCCGGCCGGGACTAGCGGGAGGTGGGGGCTACAATGAGCAGTTCTTC.

V is TRBV19 and J is TRBJ2-1; no clear D. The CDR3 is made up of 12 amino acids. The V gene's germline CDR1 is LNHDA and CDR2 SQIVND (reference sequence). The V gene lost 3 bases and the J gene lost 5 bases, with 5 bases spanning the gap. The CDR3 DNA follows: TGTGCCAGTAGTATCGGTAACAATGAGCAGTTCTTC. It yields the protein CASSIGNNEQFF. Looking up the rest from reference TRBV19 and TRBJ2-1 gives the full variable domain: DGGITQSPKYLFRKEGQNVTLSCEQNLNHDAMYWYRQDPGQGLRLIYYSQIVNDFQKGDIAEGYSVSREKKESFPLTVTSAQKNPTAFYLCASSIGNNEQFFGPGTRLTVL.

The genes are TRBV12-3 or TRBV12-4 and TRBJ1-1, with TRBD1 matching over 10 bases. V shed 6 bases, J shed 5 bases, and the junction held 3 bases outside the gene matches. The CDR3 is 13 amino acids. CDR3 in DNA: TGTGCCAGCAGGACAGGGGGCGGAACTGAAGCTTTCTTT. Amino acids: CASRTGGGTEAFF.

This chain joins TRBV19 and TRBJ1-5, with 7 bases fitting TRBD1. Germline V gives CDR1 LNHDA, CDR2 SQIVND (reference sequence). V trimming: 6 bases; J trimming: 3 bases; junction bases outside the gene matches: 5. The CDR3 is made up of 14 amino acids. The chain's CDR3 is CASSNDRANQPQHF. CDR3 nucleotide sequence: TGTGCCAGTAGCAACGACAGGGCCAATCAGCCCCAGCATTTT. The full variable domain, with the rest looked up from reference TRBV19 and TRBJ1-5, is DGGITQSPKYLFRKEGQNVTLSCEQNLNHDAMYWYRQDPGQGLRLIYYSQIVNDFQKGDIAEGYSVSREKKESFPLTVTSAQKNPTAFYLCASSNDRANQPQHFGDGTRLSIL.

The chain couples TRBV4-3 to TRBJ2-7, with TRBD1 matching 10 bases. There are 16 residues in the CDR3. Germline V gives CDR1 LGHNA, CDR2 YSLEER. Losses at the gene ends were 0 bases for V and 5 bases for J; bases not matched to a gene: 7. The CDR3 reads CASSQDPGQGRNEQYF. The CDR3 coding sequence is TGCGCCAGCAGCCAAGACCCGGGACAGGGGAGAAACGAGCAGTACTTC.

The rearrangement uses TRBV30 and TRBJ2-2; a possible D gene is TRBD2 (6 bases). The germline V gene has CDR1 GTSNPN and CDR2 SVGIG (reference sequence). V was trimmed by 3 bases and J by 0 bases, leaving 14 bases between them. The CDR3 spans 16 residues. The CDR3 nucleotides read TGTGCCTGGAGCCTCCGGGACTCCGCGAACACCGGGGAGCTGTTTTTT. Amino acid sequence: CAWSLRDSANTGELFF.

This clone was observed a few times. V is TRBV28 and J is TRBJ1-5; 7 nucleotides match TRBD1. There are 15 residues in the CDR3. Germline V gene lookup returns CDR1 MDHEN and CDR2 SYDVKM. Trimming took 3 bases from V and 5 from J; bases not matched to a gene: 7. The CDR3: CASSLWGQRDQPQHF. The CDR3 DNA is TGTGCCAGCAGTTTGTGGGGACAGCGCGATCAGCCCCAGCATTTT.

The chain is built from TRBV19 and TRBJ2-3, with D possibly TRBD1 on 5 matching bases. This CDR3 contains 16 residues. CDR1 and CDR2 (germline): LNHDA, SQIVND (reference sequence). Deletions cut 5 bases from V and 0 bases from J, with 15 bases between. The CDR3 loop is CASSFRRVLSTDTQYF. Written as DNA, the CDR3 is TGTGCCAGTAGTTTCCGCAGGGTCCTTAGCACAGATACGCAGTATTTT.

This chain links TRBV24-1 with TRBJ2-1; D perhaps matches TRBD1 (5 bases). The V end was cut by 3 bases, the J end by 4 bases, with 15 bases between. Germline V lookup: CDR1 KGHDR, CDR2 SFDVKD. The CDR3 loop spans 16 amino acids. The CDR3 coding sequence is TGTGCCACCAGTGATCAGACAGCATCCCGATACAATGAGCAGTTCTTC. Translated, it gives CATSDQTASRYNEQFF.

The chain recombines TRBV25-1 with TRBJ2-7, with D tentatively TRBD2 (7 bases). The V and J ends lost 7 bases and 0 bases respectively, with 16 bases between them. The CDR3 has 15 residues. The V gene's germline CDR1 is MGHDK and CDR2 SYGVNS. CDR3 DNA: TGTGCCAGCATGCCGGGGGGCTCTAGCTCCTACGAGCAGTACTTC. Amino acid sequence: CASMPGGSSSYEQYF.

The rearrangement uses TRBV6-6 and TRBJ2-2; tentative D call: TRBD1 (5 bases). V shed 4 bases and J shed 5 bases, with 11 bases lying between them. CDR3 length equals 14 residues. Germline CDR1 and CDR2: MNHNY and SVGAGI (reference sequence). In DNA, the CDR3 is TGTGCCAGCAGTTCCCAGGGCTGGACCGGGGAGCTGTTTTTT. Residues: CASSSQGWTGELFF.

This clone appeared a single time. V gene TRBV19 combines with J gene TRBJ2-7, with 9 bases lining up with TRBD2. CDR1 and CDR2 (germline): LNHDA, SQIVND (reference sequence). This CDR3 comprises 14 residues. Trimming cost V 4 bases and J 2 bases; bases outside gene matches: 3. In DNA, the CDR3 is TGTGCCAGTAGTACCCTAGCGGGGACCTACGAGCAGTACTTC. Amino acid sequence: CASSTLAGTYEQYF.

This clone came up once. The chain has TRBV18 and TRBJ2-3, with D uncertain. This CDR3 is built from 15 residues. Trimming removed 6 bases from V and 1 base from J, with 14 bases in between. Germline V CDR1 and CDR2: KGHSH, LQKENI. The CDR3 nucleotides are TGTGCCAGCTCCCTTCTTTGGGCTGGCACAGATACGCAGTATTTT. Its translation is CASSLLWAGTDTQYF.

The chain links TRBV29-1 to TRBJ2-7, with D possibly matching TRBD2 (6 bases). Trimming shortened V by 6 bases and J by 3 bases, and 12 bases separated the two germline ends. The CDR3 length is 12 residues. Germline loops: CDR1 SQVTM, CDR2 ANQGSEA. CDR3 amino acids: CSVLEGIYEQYF. As DNA, the CDR3 is TGCAGCGTCCTGGAGGGGATCTACGAGCAGTACTTC.

The chain recombines TRBV24-1 with TRBJ2-7; 9 nucleotides agree with TRBD1. CDR3 size: 13 residues. Germline-derived CDR1 and CDR2 are KGHDR and SFDVKD. V shed 4 bases and J 9 bases; nucleotides not matched to a gene: 6. The CDR3 region has the DNA TGTGCCACCAGTGAACGGGACAGGGAAGGGCAGTACTTC. This codes for CATSERDREGQYF.

This chain connects TRBV27 to TRBJ1-3, with D hard to call. The V gene's germline CDR1 is MNHEY and CDR2 SMNVEV (reference sequence). CDR3 length equals 16 residues. Trimming shortened V by 6 bases and J by 0 bases, and 15 bases separated the two germline ends. This CDR3 reads CASSPAGGLSGNTIYF. The CDR3 DNA is TGTGCCAGCAGCCCGGCCGGCGGACTCTCTGGAAACACCATATATTTT.

This rearrangement joins TRBV19 to TRBJ1-1; no clear D. The germline V gene encodes CDR1 LNHDA and CDR2 SQIVND (reference sequence). The CDR3 is 13 amino acids. Trimming pared 3 bases from V and 4 bases from J, leaving 9 bases between. The CDR3 loop is CASSMHEATEAFF. The CDR3 bases are TGTGCCAGTAGTATGCACGAGGCCACTGAAGCTTTCTTT.

The rearrangement links TRBV6-1 to TRBJ1-5; the D is unclear. This CDR3 comprises 14 residues. V shed 2 bases and J shed 7 bases, with 12 bases lying between them. Germline CDR1 and CDR2: MNHNS and SASEGT. The CDR3 spells CASSESGSSQPQHF. The CDR3 nucleotides are TGTGCCAGCAGTGAATCCGGGAGTAGCCAGCCCCAGCATTTT.

The CDR3 region is CACREMEGLGEAFF. The CDR3 DNA reads TGTGCCTGCCGTGAGATGGAGGGTTTAGGTGAAGCTTTCTTT. The chain links TRBV30 to TRBJ1-1; D call uncertain. V lost 6 bases to trimming and J lost 7 bases, with 21 bases between them. Germline CDR1 is GTSNPN and CDR2 is SVGIG (reference sequence). CDR3 length equals 14 residues.

The J gene is TRBJ2-1, the V gene TRBV9; 10 nucleotides line up with TRBD2. From germline, CDR1 is SGDLS and CDR2 YYNGEE. The CDR3 is 16 amino acids. J gave up 0 bases and V 0 bases, and 0 bases lay outside the gene matches. CDR3 coding DNA: TGTGCCAGCAGCGTAGGACTAGCGGGCTCCTACAATGAGCAGTTCTTC. Translating gives CASSVGLAGSYNEQFF. The variable domain in full, with the rest retrieved from reference TRBV9 and TRBJ2-1, is DSGVTQTPKHLITATGQRVTLRCSPRSGDLSVYWYQQSLDQGLQFLIQYYNGEERAKGNILERFSAQQFPDLHSELNLSSLELGDSALYFCASSVGLAGSYNEQFFGPGTRLTVL.

The CDR3 spells CASTRQGDQPQHF. CDR3 in DNA: TGTGCCAGCACCCGACAGGGGGACCAGCCCCAGCATTTT. V usage is TRBV12-3 or TRBV12-4 and J usage is TRBJ1-5; TRBD1 matches 9 bases. The CDR3 extends over 13 amino acids. The V and J ends lost 7 bases and 7 bases, in that order; junction bases with no gene match: 5.

V usage is TRBV10-2 and J usage is TRBJ1-1; a possible D gene is TRBD1 (6 bases). The CDR3 loop spans 13 amino acids. Germline values: CDR1 WSHSY, CDR2 SAAADI. V was clipped by 4 bases and J by 6 bases, with 12 bases between them. The CDR3 DNA reads as TGCGCCAGCAGTGCAGGGGTAAAGGCTGAAGCTTTCTTT. Translating gives CASSAGVKAEAFF.

This clone has more than one count but fewer than ten. CDR3 residues: CAWSVQVTGELFF. CDR3 nucleotide sequence: TGTGCCTGGAGTGTACAGGTTACCGGGGAGCTGTTTTTT. The chain is built from TRBV30 and TRBJ2-2, with D tentatively TRBD1 (5 bases). CDR3 length: 13 residues. V was clipped by 0 bases and J by 5 bases, with 7 bases between them. The germline CDR1 and CDR2 sequences are GTSNPN and SVGIG (reference sequence).